One T cell receptor (beta chain) is described in this entry. No antigen is known for it. Per the germline V gene, CDR1 is SGHRS and CDR2 is YFSETQ. The CDR3 has 15 residues. The ends lost 4 bases at V and 1 base at J; junction bases unmatched: 6. These data are taken from a study of response to subunit inactivated influenza vaccine. The study's findings and limits: The authors put forward the suggestion that each seasonal influenza vaccination may bring in only a limited number of new T cells.

TCRdb reprocessed the RT-PCR reads via MiXCR and lists one record per CDR3 protein. Among 860,000 or so distinct CDR3 sequences, less than 25% were seen once, and the ten largest hold 10%. This receptor was obtained from a man in his fifties or sixties who received an inactivated influenza vaccine. This rearrangement joins TRBV5-1 to TRBJ2-5, with 8 nucleotides matching TRBD1. The source was PBMCs from blood, collected around 5 days after vaccination. The CDR3 region is CASSRNTGGQETQYF. DNA for the CDR3: TGCGCCAGCAGCCGAAATACAGGGGGCCAAGAGACCCAGTACTTC.